Listed here are 24 T cell receptor beta chains from one sample, sequenced in a study of blood T cells in healthy people across ages. It was with a sample-barcoded 5' primer and a J-beta primer mix that a second PCR of about 6 to 12 cycles was run. TCRdb fed the 5' RACE reads into MiXCR, producing one record per CDR3 protein. The sample contains hundreds of thousands of distinct CDR3 sequences, 55% to 70% of which appear only once. The sequenced material came from blood. The source is a man in his thirties or forties in good health.

The CDR3 sequence is CSGDRAYNEQFF. DNA for the CDR3: TGCAGTGGAGACAGAGCCTACAATGAGCAGTTCTTC. The V call is TRBV20-1, the J call TRBJ2-1; D might be TRBD1 (5 bases). Germline CDR1 is DFQATT and CDR2 is SNEGSKA (reference sequence). V was pared by 7 bases and J by 2 bases, with 9 bases between. CDR3 length: 12 amino acids.

The V gene is TRBV18, the J gene TRBJ1-2, with TRBD1 matching over 9 bases. Germline V gene lookup returns CDR1 KGHSH and CDR2 LQKENI. Trimming removed 5 bases from V and 7 bases from J; junction bases left unmatched: 14. CDR3 length: 16 residues. The CDR3 reads CASSAGQGTFLVGYTF. CDR3 bases: TGTGCCAGCTCAGCGGGACAGGGAACTTTTTTGGTTGGCTACACCTTC.

The chain combines TRBV2 with TRBJ2-1; D may be TRBD1 or TRBD2 (5 bases each). This CDR3 has 13 residues. CDR1 is SNHLY and CDR2 is FYNNEI in the germline V gene. CDR3 residues: CAPSRGPYNEQFF. The CDR3 DNA is TGTGCACCTTCCCGGGGCCCCTACAATGAGCAGTTCTTC.

This clonotype was detected a few times. This chain connects TRBV27 to TRBJ2-5; no clear D gene. The closer fit of TRBJ2-7 to the DNA end suggests the J call may be wrong. There are 13 residues in the CDR3. The germline gives CDR1 MNHEY, CDR2 SMNVEV (reference sequence). The CDR3 reads CASSHDLTYEQYF. The CDR3 nucleotides are TGTGCCAGCTCCCACGACCTAACCTACGAGCAGTACTTC.

This clonotype was counted a single time. This sequence joins TRBV20-1 and TRBJ2-3; no definite D call. CDR3 length equals 13 residues. Between the trimmed V and J ends, which lost 2 bases and 0 bases, there was a span of 6 bases. Germline loops: CDR1 DFQATT, CDR2 SNEGSKA (reference sequence). In DNA form, the CDR3 reads TGCAGTGCTAGAAGACCGAGCACAGATACGCAGTATTTT. This translates into CSARRPSTDTQYF.

V usage is TRBV29-1 and J usage is TRBJ2-2, with 10 bases matching TRBD2. Germline V gene sequence: CDR1 SQVTM, CDR2 ANQGSEA. The length of the CDR3 is 14 residues. The J segment lost 6 bases and the V segment lost 2 bases, leaving 3 bases of the junction unmatched. CDR3 in amino acids: CSVESGGAAGELFF. DNA of the CDR3: TGCAGCGTTGAAAGCGGGGGGGCTGCCGGGGAGCTGTTTTTT.

In regard to this clonotype: One end of the junction does not line up with germline, which may come from a read error. The chain uses TRBV4-3 and TRBJ1-5; TRBD1 is a possible D gene (5 bases). Germline V lookup: CDR1 LGHNA, CDR2 YSLEER. CDR3 length: 14 residues. The CDR3 coding sequence is TGTGCCAGCAGCCAAGATTCAGGGAATCAGCCCCAGCATTTT. Protein: CASSQDSGNQPQHF.

This clonotype was counted between two and nine times. The CDR3 reads CSAREIRRVRFF. Here the CDR3 DNA reads TGCAGTGCTAGAGAAATTCGGAGGGTTCGGTTCTTC. V usage is TRBV20-1 and J usage is TRBJ2-1; maybe TRBD2 (6 bases). The CDR3 loop spans 12 amino acids. Germline V gene data show CDR1 as DFQATT and CDR2 as SNEGSKA (reference sequence). Deletions cut 0 bases from V and 15 bases from J, with 15 bases between.

This clonotype was seen a few times. The chain recombines TRBV7-2 with TRBJ1-5; D not certain. The germline V and J ends were trimmed by 3 bases and 6 bases, with 9 bases remaining between them. Per germline, CDR1 SGHTA and CDR2 FQGNSA. The CDR3 runs 13 residues. The CDR3 protein is CASSFDRFQPQHF. The CDR3 bases are TGTGCCAGCAGCTTCGATCGTTTTCAGCCCCAGCATTTT.

V and J are TRBV6-5 and TRBJ2-5, with 12 positions matching TRBD2. CDR1 is MNHEY, CDR2 SVGAGI, per germline. This CDR3 has 16 amino acids. V was clipped by 5 bases and J by 5 bases; unmatched bases: 9. As DNA, the CDR3 is TGTGCCAGCAGTAAACGGACTAGCGGGGTGGGGGAGACCCAGTACTTC. Translated, it gives CASSKRTSGVGETQYF.

The V call is TRBV11-2, the J call TRBJ2-1; TRBD1 agrees at 8 bases. V lost 1 base and J lost 9; bases outside the gene matches: 11. The CDR3 covers 16 residues. In germline, CDR1 is SGHAT, CDR2 FQNNGV. In DNA, the CDR3 is TGTGCCAGCAGCTTAGGAGGTGACAGGGGTTTTCTTGAGCAGTTCTTC. Protein: CASSLGGDRGFLEQFF.

Regarding this clonotype: One end of the junction fails to match germline, which may point to a read error. The chain recombines TRBV7-8 with TRBJ2-1; 10 nucleotides match TRBD2. In germline, CDR1 is SGHVS, CDR2 FQNEAQ. This CDR3 has 16 amino acids. The CDR3 DNA reads as TGTGCCAACAGCCCACGATTAGCGGGAGGTGGTGGTGAGCAGTTCTTC. Residues: CANSPRLAGGGGEQFF. Together with reference TRBV7-8 and TRBJ2-1, the CDR3 gives the full variable domain: GAGVSQSPRYKVAKRGQDVALRCDPISGHVSLFWYQQALGQGPEFLTYFQNEAQLDKSGLPSDRFFAERPEGSVSTLKIQRTQQEDSAVYLCANSPRLAGGGGEQFFGPGTRLTVL.

The CDR3 here is CASSYSGARTGELFF. CDR3 DNA: TGTGCCAGCAGTTACTCGGGGGCTCGGACCGGGGAGCTGTTTTTT. V is TRBV6-5 and J is TRBJ2-2; D possibly corresponds to TRBD1 (6 bases). CDR1 and CDR2 (germline): MNHEY, SVGAGI. The CDR3 extends over 15 amino acids. Deletions cut 0 bases from V and 5 bases from J, with 10 bases between.

This clonotype has just a few counts. This CDR3 reads CASSLGTASSNYGYTF. CDR3 nucleotides: TGTGCCAGCAGCCTGGGGACAGCCTCCTCGAACTATGGCTACACCTTC. V gene TRBV7-2 combines with J gene TRBJ1-2; 7 positions agree with TRBD1. Trimming took 5 bases from V and 2 from J; bases not matched to a gene: 11. CDR1 SGHTA and CDR2 FQGNSA come from the germline V gene. The CDR3 is 16 residues long.

This chain joins TRBV6-5 and TRBJ2-3; the match to TRBD1 covers 7 bases. This CDR3 contains 14 residues. After removal of 9 bases from V and 2 bases from J, the junction contained 8 bases not matched to a gene. Looked up from germline, CDR1 is MNHEY and CDR2 is SVGAGI. CDR3 sequence (DNA): TGTGCCAGTTGGGACAGCCTTTTCACAGATACGCAGTATTTT. Its translation is CASWDSLFTDTQYF.

This clonotype came up many times. The V and J genes are TRBV10-3 and TRBJ1-2, with D possibly being TRBD1 (6 bases). The CDR3 has 16 amino acids. Looked up from germline, CDR1 is ENHRY and CDR2 is SYGVKD. V dropped 10 bases and J dropped 2 bases, with 23 bases sitting between them. CDR3 protein: CATVGSETGENYGYTF. The CDR3 nucleotides are TGTGCCACCGTCGGGTCGGAGACAGGCGAAAACTATGGCTACACCTTC.

CDR3 sequence reads: CASRITGLMGGYTF. DNA of the CDR3: TGTGCCAGCAGAATAACAGGGCTTATGGGAGGCTACACCTTC. This chain joins TRBV28 and TRBJ1-2; weak D call: TRBD1 (6 bases). Germline assignment: CDR1 MDHEN and CDR2 SYDVKM. V was shortened by 6 bases and J by 8 bases, with 19 bases between the two germline ends. The CDR3 sequence is 14 residues long.

The V call is TRBV2, the J call TRBJ1-1; perhaps TRBD1 as D (6 bases). This CDR3 has 13 residues. Per germline, CDR1 SNHLY and CDR2 FYNNEI. Trimming took 9 bases from V and 2 from J, leaving 13 bases between them. In DNA form, the CDR3 reads TGTGCCAGAACGAAGGGGGGCAACACTGAAGCTTTCTTT. Translation: CARTKGGNTEAFF.

CDR3 region: CASRGTGGFGQYF. CDR3 DNA sequence: TGTGCCAGCCGGGGGACAGGGGGCTTCGGGCAGTACTTC. This chain uses TRBV4-2 with TRBJ2-7, with 12 nucleotides matching TRBD1. CDR3 length: 13 amino acids. Unmatched junction bases numbered 8, after V lost 8 bases and J lost 9 bases. Germline-derived CDR1 and CDR2 are LGHNA and YNFKEQ.

Details on this clonotype: At one of its ends the junction is not consistent with the germline gene, which may arise from a read error. The V gene is TRBV6-1, the J gene TRBJ2-1; 10 bases are a match to TRBD2. The CDR3 is made up of 14 amino acids. Germline CDR1 MNHNS, CDR2 SASEGT. CDR3 sequence (DNA): TGTGCCGGCAGTGTAATCACAAAGCGGGAGGGGCAGTTCTTC. It specifies CAGSVITKREGQFF.

This rearrangement joins TRBV6-2 or TRBV6-3 to TRBJ2-1, with no clear D. This CDR3 is 17 amino acids long. Trimming stripped 2 bases from V and 3 bases from J, with 17 bases between. Germline CDR1 and CDR2: MNHEY and SVGEGT. CDR3 loop: CASSYAEWTLIYNEQFF. The DNA for the CDR3 is TGTGCCAGCAGTTACGCCGAGTGGACCCTCATCTACAATGAGCAGTTCTTC.

V and J are TRBV7-2 and TRBJ1-5; TRBD1 might be the D (6 bases). The CDR3 is made up of 13 amino acids. Between the trimmed V and J ends, which lost 5 bases and 7 bases, there was a span of 12 bases. Looked up from germline, CDR1 is SGHTA and CDR2 is FQGNSA. CDR3 sequence reads: CASSPQGQQPQHF. DNA of the CDR3: TGTGCCAGCAGCCCCCAGGGGCAGCAGCCCCAGCATTTT.

V gene TRBV7-8 combines with J gene TRBJ2-1, with 7 positions matching TRBD2. The J call may be faulty, since TRBJ2-7 better matches the DNA end. This CDR3 region has 15 residues. CDR1 is SGHVS and CDR2 is FQNEAQ in the germline V gene. In nucleotides, the CDR3 is TGTGCCAGCAGCTTAACCCCCGGGGGGTTCCACGAGCAGTACTTC. This sequence encodes CASSLTPGGFHEQYF.

This clonotype was observed a handful of times. V and J are TRBV20-1 and TRBJ1-4; maybe TRBD1 (6 bases). The germline V gene encodes CDR1 DFQATT and CDR2 SNEGSKA (reference sequence). Trimming removed 2 bases from V and 8 bases from J, with 24 bases in between. This CDR3 is built from 17 residues. The DNA for the CDR3 is TGCAGTGCTAGAATTATGGGGCAGGGTACGGGGACAGAAAAACTGTTTTTT. This sequence encodes CSARIMGQGTGTEKLFF.